This T cell receptor beta chain was identified during a study of graft-versus-host responses after intestinal transplantation. About the research overall: Recipients got multivisceral, liver-intestinal, or isolated intestinal transplants. The whole recipient group had anti-thymocyte globulin induction followed by tacrolimus and steroids for around three years. Study results and caveats: Researchers found peak circulating GvH clone levels linked to early post-transplant HvG declines.

Labeling with CFSE marked approximately 200,000 responder cells, which were plated with approximately 200,000 irradiated, violet-dye-labeled stimulator cells. CDR1 is SGHTA, CDR2 FQGTGA, per germline. This CDR3 contains 15 residues. V lost 2 bases to trimming and J lost 0 bases, with 10 bases between them. Sequencing was performed with immunoSEQ multiplex PCR; in TCRdb, only in-frame clones are kept and a portion is missing. The sample carries approximately 14,000 clones, about 27% recorded once. The TCR was taken from a human patient who received an intestinal transplant. This chain uses TRBV7-3 with TRBJ1-1; D remains unclear. Source: alloreactive CD4+ T cells from a mixed lymphocyte reaction culture, taken before intestinal transplant. Subset given: CFSE-low proliferating T cells sorted from roughly 6-day pre-transplant mixed lymphocyte reaction (GvH or HvG direction). CDR3 nucleotide sequence: TGTGCCAGCAGCTTAGAGGGCCAGATGAACACTGAAGCTTTCTTT. It translates to CASSLEGQMNTEAFF.